These 32 T cell receptor beta chains originate from one sample sequenced in a study of T cells in Graves' hyperthyroidism and ophthalmopathy (dated by TCRdb to the late 2010s). Libraries were made using multiplex PCR. The reads were generated on an Illumina HiSeq 2000. The TCR beta CDR3 regions were amplified from RNA transcripts. The first round of RT-PCR for the TCR CDR3 was performed with the HTBI primer set and the Qiagen OneStep RT-PCR kit. TCRdb took the public reads, trimmed them with fastp at Q25, ran MiXCR for clone calling and kept in-frame beta chains. Every distinct CDR3 protein forms one entry, paired with its most common genes and DNA. The sample table holds hundreds of thousands of distinct CDR3 sequences, of which 38% were seen once. Around 10% of the sample is held by the ten biggest clonotypes. Sequenced sample: blood. These receptor sequences come from a man younger than 30 with Graves' hyperthyroidism.

This clonotype was counted only a few times. The rearrangement uses TRBV5-8 and TRBJ2-7; TRBD2 might be the D (5 bases). The length of the CDR3 is 15 residues. With 4 bases removed from V and 0 bases from J, the gap between germline ends came to 14 bases. Germline V gives CDR1 SGHTS, CDR2 YDEGEE. CDR3 sequence (DNA): TGTGCCAGCAGCCTTCGGGGTCTAGGCTCCTACGAGCAGTACTTC. Translated, it gives CASSLRGLGSYEQYF.

The chain employs TRBV7-9 and TRBJ2-7; perhaps TRBD1 as D (7 bases). Germline lookup yields CDR1 SEHNR and CDR2 FQNEAQ (reference sequence). The ends were cut back, 8 bases at V and 6 bases at J, with 17 bases in the middle. The CDR3 is 13 residues long. The CDR3 DNA reads TGTGCCAGCGGAAGCGCAGGGGGAGGCGAGCAGTACTTC. This codes for CASGSAGGGEQYF.

The rearrangement uses TRBV20-1 and TRBJ1-1; 8 bases match TRBD1. V lost 3 bases and J lost 1; bases outside the gene matches: 13. In germline, CDR1 is DFQATT, CDR2 SNEGSKA (reference sequence). This CDR3 region has 17 residues. CDR3 sequence (DNA): TGCAGTGCTAGGTTTTCCCCAGGGGGCATAAGGAACACTGAAGCTTTCTTT. Protein sequence: CSARFSPGGIRNTEAFF.

This clonotype was counted ten times or more. The chain recombines TRBV20-1 with TRBJ2-5; maybe TRBD1 (6 bases). The ends were cut back, 6 bases at V and 2 bases at J, with 10 bases in the middle. CDR3 size: 12 residues. The germline V gene encodes CDR1 DFQATT and CDR2 SNEGSKA (reference sequence). The CDR3 DNA follows: TGCAGTGCCAAGGGACAACAAGAGACCCAGTACTTC. Its translation is CSAKGQQETQYF.

The chain combines TRBV7-9 with TRBJ1-4; maybe TRBD1 (5 bases). The CDR3 extends over 12 amino acids. The V and J ends lost 8 bases and 7 bases respectively, with 11 bases between them. CDR1 and CDR2 from the germline V gene are SEHNR and FQNEAQ (reference sequence). The CDR3 coding sequence is TGTGCCAGCGGGGACTACACTGAAAAACTGTTTTTT. Residues: CASGDYTEKLFF.

Only one count was recorded for this clonotype. The chain is built from TRBV5-6 and TRBJ1-2, with D perhaps TRBD1 (5 bases). V was clipped by 0 bases and J by 7 bases, with 16 bases between them. Germline assignment: CDR1 SGHDT and CDR2 YYEEEE. The CDR3 length is 15 residues. This chain's CDR3 is CASSLGATGYRGYTF. DNA for the CDR3: TGTGCCAGCAGCTTGGGGGCAACAGGTTATCGTGGCTACACCTTC.

The V gene is TRBV7-4, the J gene TRBJ2-7, with D possibly being TRBD2 (6 bases). The germline V gene has CDR1 SGHVT and CDR2 SQSDAQ. The CDR3 sequence is 14 residues long. V lost 8 bases and J 6 bases, leaving 20 bases between the germline ends. The CDR3 coding sequence is TGTGCCAGCTCACCACTAGGAGGGGAGAGCGAGCAGTACTTC. It codes for CASSPLGGESEQYF.

This clonotype came up a few times. The chain combines TRBV7-3 with TRBJ1-1, with D uncertain. The length of the CDR3 is 13 residues. The V and J ends lost 1 base and 5 bases respectively, with 8 bases between them. Germline V CDR1 and CDR2: SGHTA, FQGTGA. The CDR3 region has the DNA TGTGCCAGCAGCTTAAATGAGGGTACTGAAGCTTTCTTT. Translation: CASSLNEGTEAFF.

Points on this clonotype: A much bigger clone sits one base away, suggesting this may be a read error. The genes are TRBV19 and TRBJ1-5; D not certain. Germline V lookup: CDR1 LNHDA, CDR2 SQIVND (reference sequence). CDR3 length: 16 residues. V lost 3 bases, J lost 0 bases, and 12 bases lay in between. The CDR3 coding sequence is TGTGCCAGTAGTATGGGCGGCGCAGGTAGCAATCAGCCCCAGCATTTT. It specifies CASSMGGAGSNQPQHF.

This clonotype was counted ten times or more. The rearrangement joins TRBV19 to TRBJ2-5, with 10 bases aligning to TRBD2. The CDR3 has 15 amino acids. Germline CDR1 and CDR2: LNHDA and SQIVND (reference sequence). V lost 3 bases, J lost 4 bases, and 5 bases stayed unmatched. CDR3 residues: CASSMGLARGETQYF. The CDR3 DNA follows: TGTGCCAGTAGTATGGGACTAGCGCGCGGAGAGACCCAGTACTTC. The full variable domain, rest sourced from reference TRBV19 and TRBJ2-5, is DGGITQSPKYLFRKEGQNVTLSCEQNLNHDAMYWYRQDPGQGLRLIYYSQIVNDFQKGDIAEGYSVSREKKESFPLTVTSAQKNPTAFYLCASSMGLARGETQYFGPGTRLLVL.

The V call is TRBV5-1, the J call TRBJ1-3, with D hard to call. The CDR3 is 14 residues long. Germline CDR1 and CDR2: SGHRS and YFSETQ. Trimming took 10 bases from V and 0 from J, leaving 14 bases between them. CDR3 protein: CASREVLSGNTIYF. The CDR3 DNA follows: TGCGCCTCCCGCGAAGTACTCTCTGGAAACACCATATATTTT.

This clonotype was detected a few times. The J gene is TRBJ2-7, the V gene TRBV12-3 or TRBV12-4; 9 bases are shared with TRBD2. The CDR3 spans 18 residues. V gave up 10 bases and J gave up 6 bases; unmatched junction bases: 25. The CDR3 coding sequence is TGTGCCATCAGGGGGGATGGGCGGGAGGGAGAAGGCGCGCGCGAGCAGTACTTC. It translates to CAIRGDGREGEGAREQYF.

The J gene is TRBJ2-7, the V gene TRBV6-5; D is unresolved. The CDR3 covers 17 residues. Germline V gene lookup returns CDR1 MNHEY and CDR2 SVGAGI. Trimming shortened V by 0 bases and J by 5 bases, and 20 bases separated the two germline ends. The CDR3 loop reads CASSYSGLVNYPHEQYF. Written as DNA, the CDR3 is TGTGCCAGCAGTTACTCGGGTTTGGTAAACTACCCCCACGAGCAGTACTTC.

This clonotype was picked up many times. The chain has TRBV7-2 and TRBJ2-7, with 8 positions matching TRBD2. The CDR3 contains 16 residues. The junction had 8 bases not matched to a gene; V was cut back by 1 base and J by 3 bases. CDR1 and CDR2 (germline): SGHTA, FQGNSA. CDR3 bases: TGTGCCAGCAGCTTAGGAGGAGCGGGAGAAGGCTACGAGCAGTACTTC. Translating it yields CASSLGGAGEGYEQYF.

This clonotype was detected many times. The chain recombines TRBV24-1 with TRBJ1-3; perhaps TRBD1 as D (5 bases). The V end was cut by 5 bases, the J end by 7 bases, with 11 bases between. CDR1 and CDR2 from the germline V gene are KGHDR and SFDVKD. CDR3 length: 13 residues. In nucleotides, the CDR3 is TGTGCCACCAGTGCCCTTGGGGGGAACACCATATATTTT. Its translation is CATSALGGNTIYF.

Of note for this clonotype: At one boundary the junction diverges from the germline segment, which might be a read error. The genes are TRBV7-6 and TRBJ2-2; TRBD2 aligns across 7 bases. Germline V gene sequence: CDR1 SGHVS, CDR2 FNYEAQ. The CDR3 totals 15 residues. CDR3 amino acids: CASSLEAGNPGELFF. Here the CDR3 DNA reads TGTGCCAGCAGCTTGGAAGCGGGGAACCCCGGGGAGCTGTTTTTT.

This clonotype was detected once. The chain joins TRBV7-9 to TRBJ2-5; either TRBD1 or TRBD2 may fit D (5 bases each). This CDR3 comprises 13 residues. V lost 5 bases and J 10 bases, leaving 17 bases between the germline ends. Germline CDR1 reads SEHNR; CDR2 reads FQNEAQ (reference sequence). The CDR3 coding sequence is TGTGCCAGCAGCGCAGCAGATGGGGGAATCCAGTACTTC. This codes for CASSAADGGIQYF.

The chain is built from TRBV29-1 and TRBJ2-2, with no clear D. Trimming cost V 6 bases and J 0 bases, with 11 bases left between them. Per the germline V gene, CDR1 is SQVTM and CDR2 is ANQGSEA. The CDR3 is 14 amino acids. CDR3 sequence: CSVPAGTNTGELFF. CDR3 coding DNA: TGCAGCGTCCCAGCAGGAACGAACACCGGGGAGCTGTTTTTT.

This rearrangement joins TRBV20-1 to TRBJ1-5, with 7 bases lining up with TRBD1. Trimming cost V 1 base and J 10 bases; bases outside gene matches: 7. The CDR3 has 13 amino acids. CDR1 is DFQATT, CDR2 SNEGSKA, per germline (reference sequence). In DNA form, the CDR3 reads TGCAGTGCTAGAGGGACAGGATCTCTACCCCAGCATTTT. This translates into CSARGTGSLPQHF.

A note on this clonotype: This may come from a read error, since a much larger clone is one base off. V usage is TRBV24-1 and J usage is TRBJ1-4, with 8 bases that match TRBD1. The CDR3 consists of 15 residues. Trimming cost V 8 bases and J 0 bases; bases outside gene matches: 4. Germline V gives CDR1 KGHDR, CDR2 SFDVKD. The DNA of the CDR3 is TGTGCCACCACCCAGGGGGCCGCAACTAATGAAAAACTGTTTTTT. This translates into CATTQGAATNEKLFF.

This chain joins TRBV6-6 and TRBJ1-2; perhaps TRBD1 as D (5 bases). Trimming took 0 bases from V and 6 from J, leaving 11 bases between them. Looked up from germline, CDR1 is MNHNY and CDR2 is SVGAGI (reference sequence). The CDR3 has 14 amino acids. This CDR3 reads CASSYSDGADGYTF. Here the CDR3 DNA reads TGTGCCAGCAGTTACTCAGACGGGGCGGATGGCTACACCTTC.

Turning to this clonotype: The junction and the germline gene differ at one end; a read error may be behind it. The V gene is TRBV10-3, the J gene TRBJ1-4; D might be TRBD1 (5 bases). CDR1 and CDR2 from the germline V gene are ENHRY and SYGVKD. The CDR3 is 12 amino acids. The CDR3 protein is CASSYIDRKLFF. CDR3 DNA: TGTGCCAGCAGTTACATCGACAGAAAACTGTTTTTT.

The rearrangement links TRBV15 to TRBJ2-2; D might be TRBD1 or TRBD2, each matching 5 bases. This CDR3 is 16 amino acids long. Germline-derived CDR1 and CDR2 are LNHNV and YYDKDF (reference sequence). Trimming took 0 bases from V and 1 from J, leaving 9 bases between them. CDR3 amino acids: CATSREGVWNTGELFF. The CDR3 DNA reads TGTGCCACCAGCAGAGAGGGGGTCTGGAACACCGGGGAGCTGTTTTTT.

This clonotype was seen at least ten times. This rearrangement joins TRBV12-3 or TRBV12-4 to TRBJ2-7, with D hard to call. V was cut by 3 bases and J by 5 bases, with 5 bases left in between. This CDR3 spans 11 amino acids. CDR3 sequence reads: CASSFGNEQYF. For the CDR3, the DNA is TGTGCCAGCAGTTTTGGCAACGAGCAGTACTTC.

This clonotype has at least ten counts. The rearrangement links TRBV29-1 to TRBJ2-7; perhaps TRBD2 as D (5 bases). The CDR3 is made up of 14 amino acids. V was shortened by 2 bases and J by 2 bases, with 13 bases between the two germline ends. Germline lookup yields CDR1 SQVTM and CDR2 ANQGSEA. CDR3 loop: CSVENPRGPYEQYF. In nucleotides, the CDR3 is TGCAGCGTTGAAAATCCCCGGGGTCCCTACGAGCAGTACTTC.

This clonotype was counted once. This sequence joins TRBV20-1 and TRBJ1-2; 8 nucleotides agree with TRBD1. The junction had 6 bases not matched to a gene; V was cut back by 6 bases and J by 9 bases. The CDR3 contains 11 residues. In germline, CDR1 is DFQATT, CDR2 SNEGSKA (reference sequence). The CDR3 region has the DNA TGCAGTGCAAGACAGGGGCCTAGCTACACCTTC. Its translation: CSARQGPSYTF.

The CDR3 region is CASSEGLAGAGGELFF. DNA for the CDR3: TGTGCCAGCAGTGAAGGACTAGCGGGGGCAGGGGGGGAGCTGTTTTTT. J is TRBJ2-2 and V is TRBV12-3 or TRBV12-4; 13 positions match TRBD2. V shed 5 bases and J 8 bases; nucleotides not matched to a gene: 8. The CDR3 totals 16 residues.

The chain carries TRBV19 and TRBJ1-2, with 7 bases aligning to TRBD1. The CDR3 length is 13 residues. V shed 7 bases and J 6 bases; nucleotides not matched to a gene: 8. Per the germline V gene, CDR1 is LNHDA and CDR2 is SQIVND (reference sequence). CDR3 loop: CASIRVRGHGYTF. CDR3 sequence (DNA): TGTGCCAGTATCCGGGTAAGGGGGCATGGCTACACCTTC.

This clonotype is a singleton in its sample. The chain uses TRBV29-1 and TRBJ1-2, with TRBD1 identical over 9 bases. The CDR3 is 15 amino acids. From germline, CDR1 is SQVTM and CDR2 ANQGSEA. Germline trimming cut 6 bases from V and 5 bases from J; bases unmatched to any gene: 13. CDR3 nucleotide sequence: TGCAGCGTAGGGGACAGGGCCTACGAGCAGTATGGCTACACCTTC. Translated: CSVGDRAYEQYGYTF. Full variable domain (missing parts from reference TRBV29-1 and TRBJ1-2): SAVISQKPSRDICQRGTSLTIQCQVDSQVTMMFWYRQQPGQSLTLIATANQGSEATYESGFVIDKFPISRPNLTFSTLTVSNMSPEDSSIYLCSVGDRAYEQYGYTFGSGTRLTVV.

This clonotype has a handful of counts. The genes are TRBV4-1 and TRBJ1-5, with D hard to call. This CDR3 has 13 amino acids. V lost 2 bases to trimming and J lost 5 bases, with 7 bases between them. CDR1 and CDR2 (germline): MGHRA, YSYEKL. The CDR3: CASSQFQYQPQHF. CDR3 nucleotides: TGCGCCAGCAGCCAATTCCAGTATCAGCCCCAGCATTTT.

As for this clonotype: A read error may be the cause here, since a much bigger clone is one base away. V is TRBV7-9 and J is TRBJ1-4; D remains unclear. This CDR3 spans 15 amino acids. Germline values: CDR1 SEHNR, CDR2 FQNEAQ (reference sequence). Trimming removed 1 base at V and 5 bases at J, with 11 bases between. The CDR3: CASSLGLGGNEKLFF. Here the CDR3 DNA reads TGTGCCAGCAGCTTAGGCTTGGGCGGGAATGAAAAACTGTTTTTT.

In its sample, this clonotype was seen many times. The rearrangement uses TRBV19 and TRBJ2-7, with TRBD2 matching 10 bases. Germline loops: CDR1 LNHDA, CDR2 SQIVND (reference sequence). The CDR3 is made up of 14 amino acids. V was clipped by 5 bases and J by 0 bases; unmatched bases: 1. The CDR3 region has the DNA TGTGCCAGTAGTGCTAGCGGGAGCTCCTACGAGCAGTACTTC. Amino acid sequence: CASSASGSSYEQYF.